The 16 T cell receptor beta chains below come from one sample, sequenced in a study of CD4 T cells in relation to SARS-CoV-2 and coronaviruses (TCRdb year 2021). Antigens for these TCRs are unknown. Receptor libraries were prepared by the immunoSEQ multiplex PCR assay. In its TCRdb copy, this immuneACCESS table keeps in-frame sequences only and misses some clones. Where compared with another copy, unresolved V genes explain less than half of these, and the others have no known cause. The table for this sample lists about 43,000 clones; more than 65% of them were counted only once. The ten largest clones add up to approximately 1.5% of the sample. Specimen: naive CD4+ T cells from PBMCs, cultured in vitro. Sample cell subset or site, as interpreted from the label and publication: naive CD4+ T cells isolated by negative enrichment. These receptors all come from an adult with COVID-19.

The rearrangement joins TRBV28 to TRBJ2-3; D is tentatively TRBD1 or TRBD2 (5 bases each). Between the trimmed V and J ends, which lost 8 bases and 6 bases, there was a span of 21 bases. The germline V gene encodes CDR1 MDHEN and CDR2 SYDVKM. This CDR3 contains 15 residues. Here the CDR3 DNA reads TGTGCCAGCCGTACTGCGAAGGGGAGTTTGGATACGCAGTATTTT. Translating it yields CASRTAKGSLDTQYF.

This clone appeared a few times. This sequence joins TRBV2 and TRBJ2-2, with a weak D call TRBD1 (5 bases). V lost 4 bases and J lost 4, with 10 bases in between. Germline CDR1 and CDR2: SNHLY and FYNNEI. This CDR3 spans 14 amino acids. In nucleotides, the CDR3 is TGTGCCAGCAGTGGAGACAGCCCCACCGGGGAGCTGTTTTTT. Residues: CASSGDSPTGELFF.

This clone was picked up a small number of times. CDR3 loop: CASSQGLGDYEQYF. As DNA, the CDR3 is TGCGCCAGCAGCCAAGGTTTAGGCGACTACGAGCAGTACTTC. The V gene is TRBV4-1, the J gene TRBJ2-7; no clear D. V lost 1 base, J lost 3 bases, and 10 bases lay in between. Germline V gives CDR1 MGHRA, CDR2 YSYEKL. The length of the CDR3 is 14 residues.

The CDR3 DNA sequence: TGTGCCAGCAGATATAGTTATACGGACTCCTACGAGCAGTACTTC. Amino acids: CASRYSYTDSYEQYF. The V call is TRBV6-5, the J call TRBJ2-7; D unclear. This CDR3 is 15 amino acids long. The ends were cut back, 6 bases at V and 0 bases at J, with 15 bases in the middle. Germline V gene data show CDR1 as MNHEY and CDR2 as SVGAGI.

This clone showed up just a few times. The chain combines TRBV9 with TRBJ2-2, with a tentative D call TRBD1 (5 bases). With 2 bases removed from V and 0 bases from J, the gap between germline ends came to 5 bases. Germline V gene lookup returns CDR1 SGDLS and CDR2 YYNGEE. CDR3 length equals 14 residues. The CDR3 nucleotides read TGTGCCAGCAGCGTCAGGGCGAACACCGGGGAGCTGTTTTTT. Its protein product is CASSVRANTGELFF.

The chain uses TRBV7-2 and TRBJ2-7, with D uncertain. V lost 5 bases and J 2 bases, leaving 16 bases between the germline ends. The germline gives CDR1 SGHTA, CDR2 FQGNSA. The CDR3 consists of 15 residues. The DNA for the CDR3 is TGTGCCAGCAGCGAAGGTCTAGGGCCAGCCTACGAGCAGTACTTC. This codes for CASSEGLGPAYEQYF.

This chain links TRBV10-3 with TRBJ1-2; possibly TRBD1 for D (6 bases). Trimming left V 7 bases short and J 2 bases short, with 8 bases between. CDR1 and CDR2 (germline): ENHRY, SYGVKD. This CDR3 has 12 amino acids. CDR3 coding DNA: TGTGCCATCACTCAGGGGAACTATGGCTACACCTTC. It yields the protein CAITQGNYGYTF.

The CDR3 loop is CASAGITYEQYF. The CDR3 bases are TGTGCCAGCGCCGGGATTACCTACGAGCAGTACTTC. V is TRBV2 and J is TRBJ2-7; perhaps TRBD2 as D (5 bases). With 8 bases removed from V and 2 bases from J, the gap between germline ends came to 10 bases. Germline CDR1 SNHLY, CDR2 FYNNEI. The CDR3 runs 12 residues. The full variable domain, rest sourced from reference TRBV2 and TRBJ2-7, is EPEVTQTPSHQVTQMGQEVILRCVPISNHLYFYWYRQILGQKVEFLVSFYNNEISEKSEIFDDQFSVERPDGSNFTLKIRSTKLEDSAMYFCASAGITYEQYFGPGTRLTVT.

The V and J genes are TRBV14 and TRBJ2-1, with D possibly TRBD2 on 6 matching bases. The CDR3 is 14 amino acids. V gave up 4 bases and J gave up 0 bases, with 7 bases separating them. CDR1 and CDR2 from the germline V gene are SGHDN and FVKESK. The CDR3 region has the DNA TGTGCCAGCAGCCTAGCGGCCTCCTACAATGAGCAGTTCTTC. This gives the protein CASSLAASYNEQFF.

The chain combines TRBV5-1 with TRBJ1-3; possibly TRBD1 for D (6 bases). The germline V and J ends were trimmed by 0 bases and 0 bases, with 10 bases remaining between them. CDR3 length: 16 residues. CDR1 is SGHRS and CDR2 is YFSETQ in the germline V gene. In nucleotides, the CDR3 is TGCGCCAGCAGCTTGGCGGGGGCCGACTCTGGAAACACCATATATTTT. Translation gives CASSLAGADSGNTIYF. Drawing the rest from reference TRBV5-1 and TRBJ1-3, the complete variable domain is KAGVTQTPRYLIKTRGQQVTLSCSPISGHRSVSWYQQTPGQGLQFLFEYFSETQRNKGNFPGRFSGRQFSNSRSEMNVSTLELGDSALYLCASSLAGADSGNTIYFGEGSWLTVV.

This clone has only one observation. The chain links TRBV4-3 to TRBJ1-2; D perhaps matches TRBD1 (6 bases). V shed 1 base and J shed 0 bases, with 12 bases lying between them. Germline V gene lookup returns CDR1 LGHNA and CDR2 YSLEER. This CDR3 contains 16 residues. CDR3 amino acids: CASSQGGAGPNYGYTF. As DNA, the CDR3 is TGCGCCAGCAGCCAAGGGGGGGCAGGGCCTAACTATGGCTACACCTTC.

The chain carries TRBV3-1 (or the pseudogene TRBV3-2) and TRBJ1-6, with a tentative D call TRBD1 (6 bases). Germline V gene lookup returns CDR1 LGHDT and CDR2 YNNKEL (reference sequence). Deletions cut 2 bases from V and 5 bases from J, with 28 bases between. This CDR3 is built from 21 residues. The CDR3 reads CASSQNSGELGRGVNNSPLHF. The CDR3 DNA sequence: TGTGCCAGCAGCCAAAACTCAGGGGAACTTGGGAGGGGCGTCAATAATTCACCCCTCCACTTT.

This clone came up a few times. The chain uses TRBV6-2 or TRBV6-3 and TRBJ2-1; TRBD2 matches 11 bases. There are 17 residues in the CDR3. The germline gives CDR1 MNHEY, CDR2 SVGEGT. The trim removed 0 bases at V and 7 bases at J, leaving 8 bases unmatched. This CDR3 is CASSYSLAGGGRNEQFF. CDR3 sequence (DNA): TGTGCCAGCAGTTACTCCCTAGCGGGAGGAGGGAGGAATGAGCAGTTCTTC.

In this sample, this clone turned up once. V gene TRBV6-5 combines with J gene TRBJ1-6, with D possibly TRBD1 on 5 matching bases. This CDR3 comprises 16 residues. The V gene's germline CDR1 is MNHEY and CDR2 SVGAGI. V was shortened by 2 bases and J by 7 bases, with 15 bases between the two germline ends. The CDR3 is CASSYRGVGENSPLHF. In DNA, the CDR3 is TGTGCCAGCAGTTACCGAGGGGTAGGGGAAAATTCACCCCTCCACTTT.

The CDR3 nucleotides are TGTGCCAGCAGCTTGTGGGGGGCCTCCTACGAGCAGTACTTC. Translated, it gives CASSLWGASYEQYF. V is TRBV5-6 and J is TRBJ2-7; D tentatively reads TRBD1 or TRBD2 (6 bases each). Germline loops: CDR1 SGHDT, CDR2 YYEEEE. There are 14 residues in the CDR3. V was shortened by 1 base and J by 0 bases, with 8 bases between the two germline ends.

The chain's CDR3 is CASSSGGDTQYF. The CDR3 DNA reads as TGTGCCAGCAGCTCAGGGGGAGATACGCAGTATTTT. The rearrangement links TRBV11-3 to TRBJ2-3, with TRBD1 identical over 7 bases. With 4 bases clipped from V and 5 bases from J, the junction kept 0 bases outside the gene matches. The CDR3 has 12 amino acids. Germline V CDR1 and CDR2: SGHNT, YENEEA.